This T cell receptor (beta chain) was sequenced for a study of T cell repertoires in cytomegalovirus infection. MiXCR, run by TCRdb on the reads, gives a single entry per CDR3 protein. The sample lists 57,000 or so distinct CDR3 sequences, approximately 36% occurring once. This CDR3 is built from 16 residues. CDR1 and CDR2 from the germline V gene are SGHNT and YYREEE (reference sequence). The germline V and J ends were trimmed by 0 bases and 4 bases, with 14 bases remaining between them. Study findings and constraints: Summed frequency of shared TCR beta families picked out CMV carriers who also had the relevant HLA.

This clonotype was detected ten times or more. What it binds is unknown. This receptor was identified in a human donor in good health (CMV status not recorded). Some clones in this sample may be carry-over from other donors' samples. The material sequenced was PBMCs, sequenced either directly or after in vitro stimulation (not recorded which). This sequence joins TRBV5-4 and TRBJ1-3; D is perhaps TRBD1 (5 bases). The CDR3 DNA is TGTGCCAGCAGCTTGGTGCCAGGGCGAAGAGGAAACACCATATATTTT. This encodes CASSLVPGRRGNTIYF.